The TCR beta chain described here comes from a study of B cell selection in AIRE deficiency. Regarding the study as a whole: Healthy donors alone shared about a third of several thousand Treg sequences; patients alone about 10%.

From germline, CDR1 is MDHEN and CDR2 SYDVKM. The CDR3 contains 15 residues. The ends lost 4 bases at V and 5 bases at J; junction bases unmatched: 7. CD4+CD127+ cells were sorted as the conventional CD4 T cells. Healthy unrelated donors supplied the control samples. On this clone: Its matching antigen is unknown.

Sequenced by immunoSEQ multiplex PCR; TCRdb stores in-frame clones only, minus some. The sample carries tens of thousands of clones, roughly 95% recorded once. The chain is built from TRBV28 and TRBJ2-7; 11 nucleotides agree with TRBD2. The clonotype was recovered from a human donor in good health. Sequenced material: CD4+CD127+ conventional T cells sorted from PBMCs. The CDR3 DNA reads TGTGCCAGCAGTTCCATAGCGGGAGGGGGAGACGAGCAGTACTTC. It codes for CASSSIAGGGDEQYF.